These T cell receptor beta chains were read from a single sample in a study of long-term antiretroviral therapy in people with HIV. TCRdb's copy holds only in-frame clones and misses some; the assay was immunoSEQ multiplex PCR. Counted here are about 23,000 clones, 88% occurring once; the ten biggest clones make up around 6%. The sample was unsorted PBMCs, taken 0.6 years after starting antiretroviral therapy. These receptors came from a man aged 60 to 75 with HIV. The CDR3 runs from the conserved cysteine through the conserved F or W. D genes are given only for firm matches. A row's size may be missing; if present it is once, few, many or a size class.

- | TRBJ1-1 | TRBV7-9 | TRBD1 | CASSHRDRVIAEAFF | TGTGCCAGCAGCCACCGGGACAGGGTCATCGCTGAAGCTTTCTTT
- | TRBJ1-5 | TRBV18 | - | CASSPAFSQPQHF | TGTGCCAGCTCACCGGCGTTTTCCCAGCCCCAGCATTTT
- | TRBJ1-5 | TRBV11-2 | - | CASSLGRDQPQHF | TGTGCCAGCAGCTTAGGCAGGGACCAGCCCCAGCATTTT
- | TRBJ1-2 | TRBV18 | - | CASSPTGINYGYTF | TGTGCCAGCTCACCGACAGGAATTAACTATGGCTACACCTTC
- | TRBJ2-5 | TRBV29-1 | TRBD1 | CSVDLAGQGRETQYF | TGCAGCGTCGACCTCGCGGGACAGGGACGCGAGACCCAGTACTTC
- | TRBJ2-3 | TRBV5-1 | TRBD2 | CASSLVAGGTDTQYF | TGCGCCAGCAGCTTGGTGGCGGGGGGCACAGATACGCAGTATTTT
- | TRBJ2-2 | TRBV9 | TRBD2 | CASSTWAGVQIIANTGELFF | TGTGCCAGCAGCACCTGGGCGGGGGTACAAATAATCGCGAACACCGGGGAGCTGTTTTTT
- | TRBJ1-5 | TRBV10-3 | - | CAISGDTNQPQHF | TGTGCCATCAGTGGGGACACTAATCAGCCCCAGCATTTT
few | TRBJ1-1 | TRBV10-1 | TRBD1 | CASSKDPGGLGTEAFF | TGCGCCAGCAGTAAGGACCCAGGGGGCTTGGGTACTGAAGCTTTCTTT
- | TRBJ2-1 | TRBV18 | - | CASSPRGSSYNEQFF | TGTGCCAGCTCACCACGGGGGAGCTCCTACAATGAGCAGTTCTTC
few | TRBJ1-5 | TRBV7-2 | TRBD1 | CASSLQTGRDQPQHF | TGTGCCAGCAGCTTACAGACAGGGAGGGATCAGCCCCAGCATTTT
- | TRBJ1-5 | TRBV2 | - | CASRIGGTAPYSNQPQHF | TGTGCCAGCAGGATCGGAGGGACTGCCCCTTATAGCAATCAGCCCCAGCATTTT
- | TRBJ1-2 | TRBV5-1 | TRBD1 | CASSLTGVGYTF | TGCGCCAGCAGCTTGACAGGGGTAGGCTACACCTTC
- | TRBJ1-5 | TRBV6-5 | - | CASSYITEDQPQHF | TGTGCCAGCAGTTACATAACAGAGGATCAGCCCCAGCATTTT
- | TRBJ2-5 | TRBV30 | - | CAWSWVEETQYF | TGTGCCTGGAGTTGGGTAGAGGAGACCCAGTACTTC
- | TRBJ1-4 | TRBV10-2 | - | CASPRRGDGEKLFF | TGCGCCAGCCCGAGACGGGGGGACGGTGAAAAACTGTTTTTT
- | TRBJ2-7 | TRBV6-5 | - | CASSWGNEQYF | TGTGCCAGCAGTTGGGGAAACGAGCAGTACTTC
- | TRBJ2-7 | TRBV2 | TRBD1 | CASSRQGYEQYF | TGTGCCAGCAGTCGACAGGGCTACGAGCAGTACTTC
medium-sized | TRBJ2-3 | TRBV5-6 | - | CASSLALALTQYF | TGTGCCAGCAGCTTGGCCCTAGCACTTACGCAGTATTTT
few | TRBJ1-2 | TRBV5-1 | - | CASRLDWRDGYTF | TGCGCCAGCAGGTTGGACTGGAGGGATGGCTACACCTTC
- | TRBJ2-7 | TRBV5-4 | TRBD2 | CASSLARGLALHEQYF | TGTGCCAGCAGCTTGGCCAGGGGACTAGCCCTCCACGAGCAGTACTTC
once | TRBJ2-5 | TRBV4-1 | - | CASSQAQGGGGETQYF | TGCGCCAGCAGCCAAGCTCAAGGCGGGGGCGGAGAGACCCAGTACTTC
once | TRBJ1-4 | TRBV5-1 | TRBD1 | CASSLGTGNNEKLFF | TGCGCCAGCAGCTTGGGGACAGGGAATAATGAAAAACTGTTTTTT
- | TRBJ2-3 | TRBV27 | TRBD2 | CASSLLAAAGGTDTQYF | TGTGCCAGCAGTTTACTTGCGGCGGCGGGGGGAACAGATACGCAGTATTTT
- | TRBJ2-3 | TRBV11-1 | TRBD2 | CASRDLAGGADTQYF | TGTGCCAGCAGGGACCTAGCGGGGGGTGCAGATACGCAGTATTTT
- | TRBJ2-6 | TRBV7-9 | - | CASSPVSGANVLTF | TGTGCCAGCAGCCCTGTCTCTGGGGCCAACGTCCTGACTTTC
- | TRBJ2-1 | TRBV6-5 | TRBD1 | CASEGAHNEQFF | TGTGCCAGCGAGGGGGCCCACAATGAGCAGTTCTTC
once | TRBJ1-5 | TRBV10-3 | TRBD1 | CAISTGQGDNQPQHF | TGTGCCATCAGTACGGGACAGGGCGACAATCAGCCCCAGCATTTT
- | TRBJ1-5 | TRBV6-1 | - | CASSVVRVRDQPQHF | TGTGCCAGCAGTGTCGTCAGGGTCCGTGATCAGCCCCAGCATTTT
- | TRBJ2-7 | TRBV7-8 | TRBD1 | CASSLVWGQGTYEQYF | TGTGCCAGCAGCTTAGTCTGGGGACAGGGAACCTACGAGCAGTACTTC
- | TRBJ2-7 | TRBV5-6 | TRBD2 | CASSLFRGDEQYF | TGTGCCAGCAGCTTGTTTCGGGGGGACGAGCAGTACTTC
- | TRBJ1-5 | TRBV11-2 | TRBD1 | CASSPRTGLNNQPQHF | TGTGCCAGCAGCCCCCGGACAGGCCTGAACAATCAGCCCCAGCATTTT
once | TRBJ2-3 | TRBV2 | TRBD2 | CASRGPGLATRVGDTQYF | TGTGCCAGCAGAGGACCGGGACTAGCGACAAGAGTAGGGGATACGCAGTATTTT
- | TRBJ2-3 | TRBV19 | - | CASSITIFRLDTQYF | TGTGCCAGTAGTATAACGATCTTCCGATTAGATACGCAGTATTTT
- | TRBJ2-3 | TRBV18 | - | CASSPLDSTDTQYF | TGTGCCAGCTCACCCCTAGATTCCACAGATACGCAGTATTTT
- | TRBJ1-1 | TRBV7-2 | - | CASSPSGGENTEAFF | TGTGCCAGCAGCCCAAGTGGTGGTGAAAACACTGAAGCTTTCTTT
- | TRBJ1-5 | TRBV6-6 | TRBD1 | CASSWGQGYSNQPQHF | TGTGCCAGCAGTTGGGGACAGGGATATAGCAATCAGCCCCAGCATTTT
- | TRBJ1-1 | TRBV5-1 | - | CASKEVGTEAFF | TGCGCCAGCAAGGAAGTTGGGACTGAAGCTTTCTTT
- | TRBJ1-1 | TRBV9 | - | CASSVRAGESTEAFF | TGTGCCAGCAGCGTAAGGGCAGGGGAATCCACTGAAGCTTTCTTT
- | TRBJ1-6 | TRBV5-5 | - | CASSQTGGLSPLHF | TGTGCCAGCAGTCAAACAGGAGGGCTTTCACCCCTCCACTTT
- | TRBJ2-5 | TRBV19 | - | CASSIGVAPTQETQYF | TGTGCCAGTAGTATAGGGGTAGCACCTACCCAAGAGACCCAGTACTTC
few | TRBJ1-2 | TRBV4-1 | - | CASSQGAQGYTF | TGCGCCAGCAGCCAAGGTGCACAGGGTTACACCTTC
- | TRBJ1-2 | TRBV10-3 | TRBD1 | CAIGQGDGYTF | TGTGCCATTGGACAGGGGGATGGCTACACCTTC
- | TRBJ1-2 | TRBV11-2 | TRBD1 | CASSLDRVTYGYTF | TGTGCCAGCAGCTTGGACAGGGTTACCTATGGCTACACCTTC
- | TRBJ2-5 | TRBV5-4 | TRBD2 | CASSLPGGLGGETQYF | TGTGCCAGCAGCTTGCCGGGGGGGCTGGGTGGCGAGACCCAGTACTTC
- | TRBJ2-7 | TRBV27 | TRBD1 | CASSVNRGSYEQYF | TGTGCCAGCAGTGTAAACAGGGGGAGCTACGAGCAGTACTTC
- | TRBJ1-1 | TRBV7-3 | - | CASSFDRDTEAFF | TGTGCCAGCAGCTTCGACCGAGACACTGAAGCTTTCTTT
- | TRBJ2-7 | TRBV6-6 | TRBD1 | CASSYGQGNYYEQYF | TGTGCCAGCAGTTACGGACAGGGGAATTACTACGAGCAGTACTTC
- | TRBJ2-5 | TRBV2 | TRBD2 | CASSEASGDWETQYF | TGTGCCAGCAGTGAGGCTAGCGGAGACTGGGAGACCCAGTACTTC
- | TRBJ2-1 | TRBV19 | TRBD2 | CASRRLAGVGEQFF | TGTGCCAGTAGACGTCTAGCGGGAGTAGGCGAGCAGTTCTTC
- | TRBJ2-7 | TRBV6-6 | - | CASRSTDLSYEQYF | TGTGCCAGCCGCTCCACAGATCTCTCCTACGAGCAGTACTTC
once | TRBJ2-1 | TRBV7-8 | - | CASSSSETSYNEQFF | TGTGCCAGCAGCTCGTCTGAGACCTCCTACAATGAGCAGTTCTTC
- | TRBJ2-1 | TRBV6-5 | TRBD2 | CASSYSGGGFYNEQFF | TGTGCCAGCAGTTACTCGGGGGGGGGTTTCTACAATGAGCAGTTCTTC
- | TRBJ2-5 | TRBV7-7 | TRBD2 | CASSRFGGEETQYF | TGTGCTAGCAGCCGCTTCGGGGGGGAAGAGACCCAGTACTTC